The T cell receptor beta chain under discussion was sequenced for a study of CD8 T cells in Susac syndrome. Worth noting for this clonotype: Its antigen is still unknown.

Points from the study as a whole: The study's TCR sequencing and HLA analysis covered a relatively small number of individuals, and the study acknowledged this.

This CDR3 comprises 13 residues. The V end was cut by 4 bases, the J end by 3 bases, with 7 bases between. Germline V gives CDR1 SEHNR, CDR2 FQNEAQ (reference sequence). An amount of RNA that ranged from roughly 0.45 to 1 ug was reverse transcribed with random hexamers. Across 54 Vbeta and 13 Jbeta, immunoSEQ multiplex PCR amplified TCR beta CDR3. TCRdb ran MiXCR on the immunoSEQ multiplex PCR reads and lists one entry per CDR3 protein. The sample records about 240,000 distinct CDR3 sequences, about 95% being singletons. The chain has TRBV7-9 and TRBJ1-5; D gene unclear. The clonotype originates from a human donor with Susac syndrome. The sequencing sample was made of CD4+ T cells from PBMCs. CDR3 region: CASSSAYNQPQHF. In nucleotides, the CDR3 is TGTGCCAGCAGCTCAGCGTACAATCAGCCCCAGCATTTT. Complete variable domain (other parts from reference TRBV7-9 and TRBJ1-5): DTGVSQNPRHKITKRGQNVTFRCDPISEHNRLYWYRQTLGQGPEFLTYFQNEAQLEKSRLLSDRFSAERPKGSFSTLEIQRTEQGDSAMYLCASSSAYNQPQHFGDGTRLSIL.